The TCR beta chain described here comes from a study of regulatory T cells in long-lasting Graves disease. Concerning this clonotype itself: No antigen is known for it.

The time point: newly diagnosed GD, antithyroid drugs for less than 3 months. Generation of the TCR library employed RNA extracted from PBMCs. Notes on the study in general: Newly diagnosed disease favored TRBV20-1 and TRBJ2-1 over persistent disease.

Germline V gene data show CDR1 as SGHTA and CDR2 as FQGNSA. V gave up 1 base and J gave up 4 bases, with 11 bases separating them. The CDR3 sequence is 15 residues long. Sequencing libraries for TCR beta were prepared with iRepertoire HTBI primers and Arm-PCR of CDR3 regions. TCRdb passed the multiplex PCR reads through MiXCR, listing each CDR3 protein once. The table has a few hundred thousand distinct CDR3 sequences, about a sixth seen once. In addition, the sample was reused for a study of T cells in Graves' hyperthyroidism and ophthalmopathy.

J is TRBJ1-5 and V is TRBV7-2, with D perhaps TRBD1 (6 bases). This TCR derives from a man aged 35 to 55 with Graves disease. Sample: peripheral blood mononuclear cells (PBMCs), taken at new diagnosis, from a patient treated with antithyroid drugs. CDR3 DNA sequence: TGTGCCAGCAGCTTAGTGGGGGGCTTAAATCAGCCCCAGCATTTT. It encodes CASSLVGGLNQPQHF.